A single sample gave rise to the 2 T cell receptor beta chains below, sequenced in a study of blood T cell repertoires in COVID-19. Using immunoSEQ multiplex PCR, the repertoire was profiled, and TCRdb retains in-frame clones only, with some absent. The repertoire holds roughly 97,000 clones, roughly nine tenths seen once, with approximately 6% in the top ten. The sample taken for sequencing was peripheral blood. The receptor set was obtained from a human donor in a cohort sampled during active COVID-19.

The genes are TRBV6-5 and TRBJ2-7; 7 bases map to TRBD2. CDR1 and CDR2 (germline): MNHEY, SVGAGI. With 6 bases clipped from V and 5 bases from J, the junction kept 7 bases outside the gene matches. This CDR3 is built from 13 residues. The CDR3 sequence is CASSPTSFHEQYF. As DNA, the CDR3 is TGTGCCAGCAGCCCGACTAGCTTCCACGAGCAGTACTTC.

The chain uses TRBV13 and TRBJ2-1; possible D gene TRBD1, 6 bases. The CDR3 has 13 residues. In germline, CDR1 is PRHDT, CDR2 FYEKMQ (reference sequence). Deletions cut 8 bases from V and 5 bases from J, with 13 bases between. The CDR3 region has the DNA TGTGCCAGCGGCTCACAGGGTAACAATGAGCAGTTCTTC. Protein sequence: CASGSQGNNEQFF.